Below are 16 T cell receptor beta chains sequenced from a single sample in a study of CXCR3-negative and CXCR3-positive naive CD8 T cells. Whole-study findings and limits: More hydrophobic TRB CDR3s occurred in CXCR3-positive than in CXCR3-negative naive cells.

Libraries were UMI-labeled 5' RACE TRB cDNA. TCRdb reanalyzed the 5' RACE reads and collapses them to one entry per CDR3 protein, without DNA. Its table lists over 95,000 distinct CDR3 sequences. These receptors lack a known antigen. The sample was naive CXCR3+ CD8+ T cells from blood. Subset in this sample: CD45RO-CCR7+CD27+CD95- naive CD8+ T cells expressing CXCR3 (TNR3+). The receptors shown here come from a human donor in good health. Some clones in this sample may be carry-over from other donors' samples.

The chain is built from TRBV7-6 and TRBJ2-5; TCRdb's assignment of TRBD1 cannot be checked, as there is no DNA. This CDR3 spans 13 amino acids. CDR1 is SGHVS, CDR2 FNYEAQ, per germline. CDR3 amino acids: CASSSQGLETQYF. The entire variable domain, with the rest obtained from reference TRBV7-6 and TRBJ2-5, is as follows: GAGVSQSPRYKVTKRGQDVALRCDPISGHVSLYWYRQALGQGPEFLTYFNYEAQQDKSGLPNDRFSAERPEGSISTLTIQRTEQRDSAMYRCASSSQGLETQYFGPGTRLLVL.

V is TRBV2 and J is TRBJ1-1. Germline V gene data show CDR1 as SNHLY and CDR2 as FYNNEI. The CDR3 sequence is 13 residues long. CDR3 in amino acids: CASSIGTFTEAFF.

This chain uses TRBV7-2 with TRBJ2-1; the D call of TRBD1 rests on TCRdb alone, since no DNA is present to check it. CDR1 and CDR2 (germline): SGHTA, FQGNSA. CDR3 length: 15 amino acids. The chain's CDR3 is CASSLRGPSYNEQFF.

The chain carries TRBV4-3 and TRBJ2-2; TCRdb proposes TRBD1, but this gene call is untestable without DNA. In germline, CDR1 is LGHNA, CDR2 YSLEER. The CDR3 consists of 19 residues. The CDR3 loop is CASSQDRVSTGVYTGELFF.

This CDR3 is CASSIWSQETQYF. The chain uses TRBV7-9 and TRBJ2-5. Germline V gives CDR1 SEHNR, CDR2 FQNEAQ (reference sequence). The CDR3 covers 13 residues. The full variable domain, in which reference TRBV7-9 and TRBJ2-5 provide the parts outside the CDR3, is DTGVSQNPRHKITKRGQNVTFRCDPISEHNRLYWYRQTLGQGPEFLTYFQNEAQLEKSRLLSDRFSAERPKGSFSTLEIQRTEQGDSAMYLCASSIWSQETQYFGPGTRLLVL.

The gene calls are TRBV7-3 and TRBJ2-7; as DNA is missing, the TRBD2 call by TCRdb cannot be tested. This CDR3 has 12 residues. CDR1 is SGHTA and CDR2 is FQGTGA in the germline V gene. CDR3 amino acids: CASGGLSGRQYF.

The chain employs TRBV13 and TRBJ2-7. The CDR3 contains 15 residues. Germline V gene lookup returns CDR1 PRHDT and CDR2 FYEKMQ (reference sequence). CDR3 amino acids: CASSPRTQTSYEQYF. The full variable domain, with the rest looked up from reference TRBV13 and TRBJ2-7, is AAGVIQSPRHLIKEKRETATLKCYPIPRHDTVYWYQQGPGQDPQFLISFYEKMQSDKGSIPDRFSAQQFSDYHSELNMSSLELGDSALYFCASSPRTQTSYEQYFGPGTRLTVT.

This chain's CDR3 is CASSLFGGGNEQFF. The rearrangement uses TRBV28 and TRBJ2-1; TCRdb outputs TRBD2, but without DNA this stays unchecked. The CDR3 loop spans 14 amino acids. The V gene's germline CDR1 is MDHEN and CDR2 SYDVKM.

V gene TRBV7-2 combines with J gene TRBJ2-1. The CDR3 sequence is 13 residues long. CDR1 SGHTA and CDR2 FQGNSA come from the germline V gene. CDR3 residues: CASSITRYNEQFF.

The rearrangement uses TRBV14 and TRBJ2-5. Per the germline V gene, CDR1 is SGHDN and CDR2 is FVKESK. CDR3 size: 13 residues. The CDR3: CASSPSQRGTQYF.

The chain employs TRBV28 and TRBJ1-6. The CDR3 runs to 13 residues. Germline V gives CDR1 MDHEN, CDR2 SYDVKM. The CDR3 loop is CASSLGPRSPLHF.

The chain couples TRBV27 to TRBJ2-7; checking the TCRdb D call of TRBD1 is not possible without DNA. CDR1 is MNHEY, CDR2 SMNVEV, per germline (reference sequence). The CDR3 extends over 17 amino acids. CDR3 sequence: CASSQHAGAGSSYEQYF.

V is TRBV28 and J is TRBJ1-2. This CDR3 spans 13 amino acids. Germline loops: CDR1 MDHEN, CDR2 SYDVKM. The chain's CDR3 is CASSGHLNYGYTF.

The chain links TRBV7-7 to TRBJ2-7; TCRdb proposes TRBD1, but this gene call is untestable without DNA. This CDR3 has 15 residues. Germline CDR1 reads SSHAT; CDR2 reads FNYEAQ (reference sequence). CDR3: CASSLSHTGQYEQYF. Looking up the rest from reference TRBV7-7 and TRBJ2-7 gives the full variable domain: GAGVSQSPRYKVTKRGQDVTLRCDPISSHATLYWYQQALGQGPEFLTYFNYEAQPDKSGLPSDRFSAERPEGSISTLTIQRTEQRDSAMYRCASSLSHTGQYEQYFGPGTRLTVT.

The rearrangement uses TRBV6-6 and TRBJ2-7. Per the germline V gene, CDR1 is MNHNY and CDR2 is SVGAGI (reference sequence). The length of the CDR3 is 12 residues. The CDR3: CASSPTSYEQYF.

The genes are TRBV28 and TRBJ2-7. Germline lookup yields CDR1 MDHEN and CDR2 SYDVKM. The CDR3 has 14 amino acids. The CDR3 protein is CASSSMGTGSEQYF.